What follows is one T cell receptor (beta chain) and its context. The antigen is not known. The data were obtained in a study of cytomegalovirus exposure and HLA in healthy donors. Findings of the study overall: In a later analysis, common viral pathogens appeared linked to several of the most significant clusters. Productive rates of about 90% or about 30% were seen for most TCR beta V segments in an earlier analysis. Judged likely to be a sequencing artifact was a cluster of highly shared sequence variants.

PCR used 60 Vbeta primers and 13 Jbeta primers. Produced via immunoSEQ multiplex PCR; TCRdb's table is partial and in-frame only. The sample lists 250,000 to 350,000 clones, 80% occurring once. The donors were healthy bone marrow donors. This CDR3 is 16 amino acids long. Per germline, CDR1 SEHNR and CDR2 FQNEAQ (reference sequence). Trimming removed 5 bases from V and 0 bases from J; junction bases left unmatched: 8. This sequence was found in a girl aged 2-10 years in good health and CMV-seronegative. Material for sequencing was PBMCs. The chain joins TRBV7-9 to TRBJ2-7, with 9 bases aligning to TRBD2. Here the CDR3 DNA reads TGTGCCAGCAGCAGAGTTAGCGGGAGCGACTCCTACGAGCAGTACTTC. This encodes CASSRVSGSDSYEQYF.